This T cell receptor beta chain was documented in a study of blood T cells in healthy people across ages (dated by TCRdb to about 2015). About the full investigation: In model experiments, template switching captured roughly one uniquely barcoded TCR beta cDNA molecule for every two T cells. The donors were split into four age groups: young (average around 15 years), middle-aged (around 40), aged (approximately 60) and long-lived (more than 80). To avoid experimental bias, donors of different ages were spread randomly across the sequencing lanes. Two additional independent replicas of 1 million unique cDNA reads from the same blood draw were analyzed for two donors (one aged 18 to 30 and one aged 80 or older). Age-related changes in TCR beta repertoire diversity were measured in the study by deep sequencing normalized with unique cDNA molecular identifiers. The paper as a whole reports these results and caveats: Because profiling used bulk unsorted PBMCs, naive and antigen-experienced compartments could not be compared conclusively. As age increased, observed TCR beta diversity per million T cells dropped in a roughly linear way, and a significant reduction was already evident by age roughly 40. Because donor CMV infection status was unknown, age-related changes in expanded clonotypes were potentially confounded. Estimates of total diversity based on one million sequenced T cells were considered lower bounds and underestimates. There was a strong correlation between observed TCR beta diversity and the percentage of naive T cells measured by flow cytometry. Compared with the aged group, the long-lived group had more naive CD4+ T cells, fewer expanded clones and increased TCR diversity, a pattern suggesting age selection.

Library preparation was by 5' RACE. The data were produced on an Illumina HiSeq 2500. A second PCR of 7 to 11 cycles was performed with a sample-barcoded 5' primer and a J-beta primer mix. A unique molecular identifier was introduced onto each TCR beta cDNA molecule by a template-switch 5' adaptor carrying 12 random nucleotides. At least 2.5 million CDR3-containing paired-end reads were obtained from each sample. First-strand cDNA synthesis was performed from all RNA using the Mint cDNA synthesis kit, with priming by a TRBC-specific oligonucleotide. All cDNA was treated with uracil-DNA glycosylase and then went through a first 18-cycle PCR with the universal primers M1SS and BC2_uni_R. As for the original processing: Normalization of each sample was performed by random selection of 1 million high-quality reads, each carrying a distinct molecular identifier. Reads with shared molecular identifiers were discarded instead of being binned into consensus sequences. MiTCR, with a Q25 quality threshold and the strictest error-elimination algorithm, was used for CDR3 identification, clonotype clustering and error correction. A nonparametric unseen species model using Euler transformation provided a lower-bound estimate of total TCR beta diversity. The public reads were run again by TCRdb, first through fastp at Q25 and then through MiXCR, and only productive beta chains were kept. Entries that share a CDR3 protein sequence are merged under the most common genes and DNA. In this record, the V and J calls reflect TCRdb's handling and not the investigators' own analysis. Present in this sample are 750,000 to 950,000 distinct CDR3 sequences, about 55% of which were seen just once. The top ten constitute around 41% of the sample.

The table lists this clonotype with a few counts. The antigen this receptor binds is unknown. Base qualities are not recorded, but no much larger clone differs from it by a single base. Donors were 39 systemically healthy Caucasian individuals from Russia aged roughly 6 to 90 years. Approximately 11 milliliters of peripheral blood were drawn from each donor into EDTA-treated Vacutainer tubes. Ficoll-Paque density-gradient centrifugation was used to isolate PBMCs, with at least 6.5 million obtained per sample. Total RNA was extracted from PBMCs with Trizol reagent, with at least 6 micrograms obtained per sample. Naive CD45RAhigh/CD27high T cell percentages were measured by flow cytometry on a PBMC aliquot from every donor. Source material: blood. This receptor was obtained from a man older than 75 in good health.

The nucleotide sequence is TGTGCCAGCAGCTTGCGGGGACTTCAGTACTTC. Its protein reads: CASSLRGLQYF. The rearrangement joined TRBV5-6 to TRBJ2-4; the D gene could be either TRBD1 or TRBD2, each agreeing at 5 bases. The CDR3 contains 11 residues, cysteine and phenylalanine counted. Left in the record is the CDR3 DNA by itself, 33 bases read in frame from the first base. The junction shows trimming of 1 base on V and 11 bases on J, plus 7 bases between the germline ends. The germline V gene gives CDR1 as SGHDT and CDR2 as YYEEEE. The full variable domain, with segments outside the CDR3 supplied by the reference TRBV5-6 and TRBJ2-4 proteins, appears as DAGVTQSPTHLIKTRGQQVTLRCSPKSGHDTVSWYQQALGQGPQFIFQYYEEEERQRGNFPDRFSGHQFPNYSSELNVNALLLGDSALYLCASSLRGLQYFGAGTRLSVL.